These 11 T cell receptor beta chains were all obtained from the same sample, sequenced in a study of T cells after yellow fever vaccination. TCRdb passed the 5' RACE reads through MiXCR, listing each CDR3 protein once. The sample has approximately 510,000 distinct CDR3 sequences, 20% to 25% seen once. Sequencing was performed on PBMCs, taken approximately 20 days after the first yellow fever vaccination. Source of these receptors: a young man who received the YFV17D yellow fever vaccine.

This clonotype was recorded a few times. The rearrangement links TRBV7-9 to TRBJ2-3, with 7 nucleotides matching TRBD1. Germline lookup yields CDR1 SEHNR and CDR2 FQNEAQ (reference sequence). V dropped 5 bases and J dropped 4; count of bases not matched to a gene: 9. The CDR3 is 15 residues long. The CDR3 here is CASSPTLGTADTQYF. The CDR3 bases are TGTGCCAGCAGCCCAACCCTAGGGACAGCAGATACGCAGTATTTT.

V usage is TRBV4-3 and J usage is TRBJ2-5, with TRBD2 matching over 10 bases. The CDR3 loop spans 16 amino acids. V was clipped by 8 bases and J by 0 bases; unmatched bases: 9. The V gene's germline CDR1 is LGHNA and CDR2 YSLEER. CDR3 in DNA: TGCGCCAGCGCCAGGGCTAGCGGGGGAAACCAAGAGACCCAGTACTTC. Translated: CASARASGGNQETQYF.

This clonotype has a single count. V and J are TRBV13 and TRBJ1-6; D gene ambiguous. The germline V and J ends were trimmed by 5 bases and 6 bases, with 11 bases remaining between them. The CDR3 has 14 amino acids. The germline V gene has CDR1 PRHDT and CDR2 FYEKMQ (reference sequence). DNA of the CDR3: TGTGCCAGCAGCCCAGGACCGATTAATTCACCCCTCCACTTT. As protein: CASSPGPINSPLHF.

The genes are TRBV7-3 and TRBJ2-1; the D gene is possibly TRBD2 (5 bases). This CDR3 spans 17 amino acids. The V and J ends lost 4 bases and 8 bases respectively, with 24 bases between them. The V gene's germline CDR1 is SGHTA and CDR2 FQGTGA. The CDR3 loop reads CASSSDPSGSNEDEQFF. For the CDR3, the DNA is TGTGCCAGCAGCTCCGACCCATCGGGGTCTAATGAGGATGAGCAGTTCTTC.

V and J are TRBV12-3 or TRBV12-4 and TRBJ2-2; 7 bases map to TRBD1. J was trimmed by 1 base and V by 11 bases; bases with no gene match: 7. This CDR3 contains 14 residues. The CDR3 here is CAGTGTENTGELFF. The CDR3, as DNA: TGTGCCGGGACCGGGACAGAGAACACCGGGGAGCTGTTTTTT.

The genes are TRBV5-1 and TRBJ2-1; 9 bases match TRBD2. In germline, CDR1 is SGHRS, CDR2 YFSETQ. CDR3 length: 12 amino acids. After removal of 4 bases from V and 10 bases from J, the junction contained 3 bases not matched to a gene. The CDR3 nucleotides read TGCGCCAGCAGCATTGGACTAGCGGAGCAGTTCTTC. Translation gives CASSIGLAEQFF.

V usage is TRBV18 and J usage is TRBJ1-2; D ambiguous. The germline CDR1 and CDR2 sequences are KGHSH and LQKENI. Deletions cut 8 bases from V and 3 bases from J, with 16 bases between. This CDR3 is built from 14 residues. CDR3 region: CASSEGAGDYGYTF. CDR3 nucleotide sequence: TGTGCCAGCAGCGAGGGTGCCGGGGACTATGGCTACACCTTC.

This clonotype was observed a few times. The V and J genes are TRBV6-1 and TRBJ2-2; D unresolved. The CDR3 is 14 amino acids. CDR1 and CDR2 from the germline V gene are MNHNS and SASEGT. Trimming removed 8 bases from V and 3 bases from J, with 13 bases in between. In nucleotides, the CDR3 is TGTGCCAGCGCTCGGACGAGTTACACCGGGGAGCTGTTTTTT. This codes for CASARTSYTGELFF.

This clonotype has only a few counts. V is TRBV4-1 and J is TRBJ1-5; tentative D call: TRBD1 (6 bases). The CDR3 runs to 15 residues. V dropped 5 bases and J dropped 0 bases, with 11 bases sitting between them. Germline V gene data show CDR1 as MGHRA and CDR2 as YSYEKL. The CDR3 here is CASSDRQVSNQPQHF. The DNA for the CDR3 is TGCGCCAGCAGCGATAGACAGGTTAGCAATCAGCCCCAGCATTTT.

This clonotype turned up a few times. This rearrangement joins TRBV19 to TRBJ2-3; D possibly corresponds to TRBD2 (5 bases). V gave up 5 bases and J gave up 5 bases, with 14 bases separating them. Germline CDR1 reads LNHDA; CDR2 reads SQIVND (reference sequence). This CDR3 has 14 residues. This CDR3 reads CASSSRTGIDTQYF. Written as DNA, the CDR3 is TGTGCCAGTAGTTCCAGGACTGGGATAGATACGCAGTATTTT.

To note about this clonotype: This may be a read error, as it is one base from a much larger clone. CDR3 DNA sequence: TGTACCAGCAGCTTAGAGGCGGAGACCCAGTACTTC. Translation: CTSSLEAETQYF. The chain joins TRBV7-2 to TRBJ2-5; D is unresolved. Trimming left V 1 base short and J 5 bases short, with 5 bases between. This CDR3 is 12 amino acids long. CDR1 SGHTA and CDR2 FQGNSA come from the germline V gene.